These 21 T cell receptor beta chains share one sample of origin, sequenced in a study of PD-1 blockade in classical Hodgkin lymphoma. Patients all relapsed after autologous stem cell transplantation, and there was variation in brentuximab vedotin exposure. Some clones are missing from TCRdb's copy, which holds only in-frame ones; the method was immunoSEQ multiplex PCR. The sample includes about 98,000 clones, approximately 80% of them seen just once. Here the sequenced sample was peripheral blood mononuclear cells (PBMCs), taken before the second cycle of nivolumab. Receptors originate from a human donor with classical Hodgkin lymphoma.

The genes are TRBV5-1 and TRBJ2-1, with 7 bases aligning to TRBD1. The ends lost 2 bases at V and 0 bases at J; junction bases unmatched: 11. This CDR3 is 18 amino acids long. Germline lookup yields CDR1 SGHRS and CDR2 YFSETQ. CDR3 in DNA: TGCGCCAGCAGCTTCACCCGACAGGGCTGGGGCTCCTACAATGAGCAGTTCTTC. Its protein product is CASSFTRQGWGSYNEQFF.

This chain joins TRBV5-1 and TRBJ2-1; D might be TRBD2 (5 bases). Germline-derived CDR1 and CDR2 are SGHRS and YFSETQ. Deletions cut 4 bases from V and 3 bases from J, with 8 bases between. The CDR3 extends over 13 amino acids. CDR3 residues: CASSPGLYNEQFF. As DNA, the CDR3 is TGCGCCAGCAGCCCTGGACTCTACAATGAGCAGTTCTTC.

The V and J genes are TRBV6-5 and TRBJ1-5; no reliable D call. The CDR3 spans 14 residues. Germline values: CDR1 MNHEY, CDR2 SVGAGI. V gave up 5 bases and J gave up 5 bases, with 13 bases separating them. The CDR3 nucleotides are TGTGCCAGCAGTCCTTCCGCGGGCTATCAGCCCCAGCATTTT. Translated: CASSPSAGYQPQHF.

This clone is large by share. The chain uses TRBV27 and TRBJ1-1, with D unresolved. The CDR3 spans 13 residues. Looked up from germline, CDR1 is MNHEY and CDR2 is SMNVEV (reference sequence). Between the trimmed V and J ends, which lost 8 bases and 1 base, there was a span of 11 bases. CDR3 protein: CASALRRNTEAFF. In DNA, the CDR3 is TGTGCCAGCGCGTTGCGGAGGAACACTGAAGCTTTCTTT.

The rearrangement links TRBV5-4 to TRBJ1-2; D unclear. The V end lost 1 base, the J end lost 3 bases, and 13 bases lay between the germline ends. The CDR3 sequence is 15 residues long. CDR1 is SGHNT, CDR2 YYREEE, per germline (reference sequence). The CDR3 here is CASSLKRQSDYGYTF. DNA for the CDR3: TGTGCCAGCAGCTTGAAGAGGCAGTCTGACTATGGCTACACCTTC.

The chain combines TRBV5-1 with TRBJ2-7; 8 bases fit TRBD2. The CDR3 is 13 amino acids. The germline CDR1 and CDR2 sequences are SGHRS and YFSETQ. V shed 4 bases, J shed 3 bases, and the junction held 3 bases outside the gene matches. CDR3 sequence reads: CASSLTSDYEQYF. In DNA form, the CDR3 reads TGCGCCAGCAGCCTGACTAGCGACTACGAGCAGTACTTC. Based on the CDR3 plus reference TRBV5-1 and TRBJ2-7, the full variable domain is KAGVTQTPRYLIKTRGQQVTLSCSPISGHRSVSWYQQTPGQGLQFLFEYFSETQRNKGNFPGRFSGRQFSNSRSEMNVSTLELGDSALYLCASSLTSDYEQYFGPGTRLTVT.

The gene calls are TRBV14 and TRBJ2-2, with D possibly being TRBD1 (5 bases). V lost 6 bases and J 6 bases, leaving 14 bases between the germline ends. In germline, CDR1 is SGHDN, CDR2 FVKESK. The CDR3 has 14 residues. The CDR3, as DNA: TGTGCCAGCAGTCGAGAAGCCAGGGCCGGGGAGCTGTTTTTT. The encoded protein is CASSREARAGELFF.

This clone was seen repeatedly, ten times or more. This chain joins TRBV2 and TRBJ1-5; a possible D gene is TRBD1 (6 bases). V lost 1 base, J lost 6 bases, and 13 bases lay in between. The germline gives CDR1 SNHLY, CDR2 FYNNEI. The CDR3 loop spans 15 amino acids. The CDR3, as DNA: TGTGCCAGCAGTGAAGGCGGGGGGCAGGGTCAGCCCCAGCATTTT. It specifies CASSEGGGQGQPQHF.

The rearrangement joins TRBV5-1 to TRBJ2-6; no definite D call. CDR3 length: 18 amino acids. CDR1 SGHRS and CDR2 YFSETQ come from the germline V gene. V gave up 0 bases and J gave up 0 bases, with 13 bases separating them. The CDR3 DNA follows: TGCGCCAGCAGCTTGGATGGGTCGGCAGGCTCTGGGGCCAACGTCCTGACTTTC. Its protein is CASSLDGSAGSGANVLTF.

The sample holds one count of this clone. This rearrangement joins TRBV29-1 to TRBJ2-7; 8 bases fit TRBD2. V was pared by 8 bases and J by 4 bases, with 22 bases of the junction left unmatched. This CDR3 has 17 residues. CDR1 SQVTM and CDR2 ANQGSEA come from the germline V gene. The CDR3 is CSLLRGGRAPIGYEQYF. The CDR3 bases are TGCAGCCTCCTCCGGGGGGGGAGGGCCCCGATTGGATACGAGCAGTACTTC.

This clone was observed a handful of times. The V call is TRBV7-9, the J call TRBJ1-1; D is ambiguous. Per the germline V gene, CDR1 is SEHNR and CDR2 is FQNEAQ (reference sequence). The ends were cut back, 5 bases at V and 5 bases at J, with 12 bases in the middle. This CDR3 is 13 amino acids long. The CDR3 DNA sequence: TGTGCCAGCAGCGACCCGGTTGGGACTGAAGCTTTCTTT. It is translated as CASSDPVGTEAFF. Filled out from reference TRBV7-9 and TRBJ1-1, the complete variable domain reads DTGVSQNPRHKITKRGQNVTFRCDPISEHNRLYWYRQTLGQGPEFLTYFQNEAQLEKSRLLSDRFSAERPKGSFSTLEIQRTEQGDSAMYLCASSDPVGTEAFFGQGTRLTVV.

The chain links TRBV5-1 to TRBJ1-3; 10 positions agree with TRBD1. Germline V gives CDR1 SGHRS, CDR2 YFSETQ. This CDR3 spans 15 amino acids. V dropped 4 bases and J dropped 2; count of bases not matched to a gene: 3. The CDR3 DNA is TGCGCCAGCAGCCCTGGACAGGGGGCTGGAAACACCATATATTTT. Translated, it gives CASSPGQGAGNTIYF.

V gene TRBV13 combines with J gene TRBJ2-7, with 8 bases lining up with TRBD2. Trimming took 6 bases from V and 7 from J; bases not matched to a gene: 8. Germline values: CDR1 PRHDT, CDR2 FYEKMQ (reference sequence). The CDR3 runs 13 residues. CDR3 amino acids: CASRPNPGGEQYF. The CDR3 region has the DNA TGTGCCAGCAGGCCAAACCCGGGGGGGGAGCAGTACTTC.

The V gene is TRBV20-1, the J gene TRBJ1-2; D is unclear. The CDR3 has 10 residues. Deletions cut 4 bases from V and 4 bases from J, with 4 bases between. Looked up from germline, CDR1 is DFQATT and CDR2 is SNEGSKA (reference sequence). The DNA of the CDR3 is TGCAGTGCTAAGGTCTATGGCTACACCTTC. Protein product: CSAKVYGYTF.

This chain connects TRBV6-1 to TRBJ1-5; 7 bases are shared with TRBD1. Unmatched junction bases numbered 15, after V lost 4 bases and J lost 0 bases. This CDR3 region has 19 residues. The germline CDR1 and CDR2 sequences are MNHNS and SASEGT. Here the CDR3 DNA reads TGTGCCAGCAGTGTCCGCTTCCATCCCGACAGGGATAGCAATCAGCCCCAGCATTTT. Its translation is CASSVRFHPDRDSNQPQHF.

This clone was observed a few times. The J gene is TRBJ1-3, the V gene TRBV11-1; D uncertain. Germline values: CDR1 SGHAT, CDR2 FQDESV (reference sequence). The V end lost 5 bases, the J end lost 4 bases, and 18 bases lay between the germline ends. The CDR3 totals 16 residues. The DNA of the CDR3 is TGTGCCAGCAGCCATCTCCCCCCGGGGTCCGGAAACACCATATATTTT. This codes for CASSHLPPGSGNTIYF.

The gene calls are TRBV6-4 and TRBJ2-1; 14 bases match TRBD2. Germline V CDR1 and CDR2: MRHNA, SNTAGT. The CDR3 length is 14 residues. With V trimmed by 6 bases and J by 6 bases, 1 base remained unmatched. CDR3 in DNA: TGTGCCAGCAGAGGGACTAGCGGGAGCAATGAGCAGTTCTTC. This translates into CASRGTSGSNEQFF.

The chain joins TRBV5-1 to TRBJ2-6; 7 nucleotides match TRBD1. CDR1 is SGHRS, CDR2 YFSETQ, per germline. The CDR3 loop spans 18 amino acids. V shed 3 bases, J shed 3 bases, and the junction held 12 bases outside the gene matches. CDR3 DNA sequence: TGCGCCAGCAGCTCGCCCGGGACAGACCGTCGTGGGGCCAACGTCCTGACTTTC. Translation: CASSSPGTDRRGANVLTF.

The chain recombines TRBV20-1 with TRBJ2-1; no clear D. CDR1 is DFQATT and CDR2 is SNEGSKA in the germline V gene (reference sequence). V was trimmed by 3 bases and J by 5 bases, leaving 5 bases between them. The CDR3 is 11 residues long. CDR3 sequence: CSARSDNEQFF. Here the CDR3 DNA reads TGCAGTGCTAGGTCCGACAATGAGCAGTTCTTC.

This clone occurred once. V gene TRBV18 combines with J gene TRBJ1-3; D not resolved. The CDR3 spans 13 residues. Per the germline V gene, CDR1 is KGHSH and CDR2 is LQKENI. The ends were cut back, 3 bases at V and 7 bases at J, with 10 bases in the middle. The CDR3 spells CASSPKGGNTIYF. The CDR3 DNA reads TGTGCCAGCTCACCCAAGGGTGGGAACACCATATATTTT.

This clone has a single count. V gene TRBV13 combines with J gene TRBJ1-1; D ambiguous. From germline, CDR1 is PRHDT and CDR2 FYEKMQ (reference sequence). V lost 2 bases, J lost 1 base, and 11 bases lay in between. There are 15 residues in the CDR3. CDR3 sequence (DNA): TGTGCCAGCAGCTTAAACGTGATACAGAACACTGAAGCTTTCTTT. It specifies CASSLNVIQNTEAFF. The full variable domain, rest sourced from reference TRBV13 and TRBJ1-1, is AAGVIQSPRHLIKEKRETATLKCYPIPRHDTVYWYQQGPGQDPQFLISFYEKMQSDKGSIPDRFSAQQFSDYHSELNMSSLELGDSALYFCASSLNVIQNTEAFFGQGTRLTVV.